Included here is one TCR beta chain sequence, with context. No antigen is known for it. Other DNA sequences from this sample encode an identical CDR3 as well. Some clones are missing from TCRdb's copy, which holds only in-frame ones; the method was immunoSEQ multiplex PCR. The profile covers about 2,200,000 clones, with 85% to 95% appearing a single time and about 1.5% taken by the ten largest. Germline V lookup: CDR1 SEHNR, CDR2 FQNEAQ (reference sequence). Trimming cost V 1 base and J 0 bases, with 7 bases left between them. The CDR3 runs to 14 residues. The record originates from a study of shared clonotypes between healthy human individuals. Findings of the study overall: Clonotypes not shared had lower generation probabilities than those common to all four donors. When naive CD4 clonotypes were compared across a few donors, around 5% were shared. It was only blood that was sampled, and tissue repertoires likely differ. Among donors, the sharing of clonotypes was expected to be influenced by sequencing depth.

Naive CD8 cells were CD45RO-negative, positively selected for CCR7, excluding terminally differentiated effector memory CD45RA+ cells. The sample consisted of naive CD8+ T cells from PBMCs. This receptor was identified in a man in his late teens or twenties in good health. Some clones in this sample may be carry-over from other donors' samples. The J gene is TRBJ2-7, the V gene TRBV7-9; possibly TRBD1 or TRBD2 for D (5 bases each). CDR3 bases: TGTGCCAGCAGCTTAGGAGGGGTCTCCTACGAGCAGTACTTC. It is translated as CASSLGGVSYEQYF.